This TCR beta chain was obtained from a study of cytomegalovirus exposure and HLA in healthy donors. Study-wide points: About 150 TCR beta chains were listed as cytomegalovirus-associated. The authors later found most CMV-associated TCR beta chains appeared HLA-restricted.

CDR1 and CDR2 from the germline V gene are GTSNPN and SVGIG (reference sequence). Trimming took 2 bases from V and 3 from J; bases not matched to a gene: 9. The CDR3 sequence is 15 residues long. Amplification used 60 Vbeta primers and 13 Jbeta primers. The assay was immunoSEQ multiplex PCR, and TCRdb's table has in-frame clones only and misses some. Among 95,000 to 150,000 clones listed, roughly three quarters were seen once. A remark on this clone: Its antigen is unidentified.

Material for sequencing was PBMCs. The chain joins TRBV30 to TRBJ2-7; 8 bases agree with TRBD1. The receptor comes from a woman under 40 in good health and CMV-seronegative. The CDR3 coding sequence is TGTGCCTGGAGTCACGGACAGGGTGGGGTCTACGAGCAGTACTTC. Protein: CAWSHGQGGVYEQYF.